The 2 T cell receptor beta chains listed next were all sequenced from one sample in a study of shared T cell receptors in the human thymus. Libraries were prepared by immunoSEQ multiplex PCR; TCRdb keeps only in-frame clonotypes and omits some of them. The sample carries just under 550,000 clones, approximately 80% recorded once. These records were also assigned to another study, of human thymus T cells.

The sample consisted of thymocytes. The receptors derive from a boy under three years old with a congenital heart defect.

V gene TRBV5-1 combines with J gene TRBJ2-3, with D maybe TRBD2 (6 bases). Germline V lookup: CDR1 SGHRS, CDR2 YFSETQ. The CDR3 totals 16 residues. V lost 1 base and J lost 0, with 12 bases in between. DNA for the CDR3: TGCGCCAGCAGCTTGTCACGCGGGAAAAGCACAGATACGCAGTATTTT. This encodes CASSLSRGKSTDTQYF.

This clone appeared a few times. The chain carries TRBV4-1 and TRBJ2-1, with TRBD2 matching over 8 bases. V shed 4 bases and J 7 bases; nucleotides not matched to a gene: 12. This CDR3 region has 16 residues. Germline CDR1 and CDR2: MGHRA and YSYEKL. In nucleotides, the CDR3 is TGCGCCAGCAGCCGCCTGAGGGAACTAGCGGAAAATGAGCAGTTCTTC. This sequence encodes CASSRLRELAENEQFF.